What follows are 9 T cell receptor beta chains derived from one specimen sequenced in a study of blood T cell repertoires in COVID-19. Profiling relied on immunoSEQ multiplex PCR, and the TCRdb table lists in-frame clones only, not all of them. The table includes roughly 100,000 clones, over 60% detected once. Sequencing used peripheral blood. Source of these receptors: a man older than 75 with COVID-19, enrolled during active disease.

A single count supports this clone. The V call is TRBV19, the J call TRBJ2-7; 7 bases map to TRBD1. Germline V gene sequence: CDR1 LNHDA, CDR2 SQIVND (reference sequence). The length of the CDR3 is 14 residues. The ends lost 1 base at V and 2 bases at J; junction bases unmatched: 2. The CDR3 DNA follows: TGTGCCAGTAGTATAGGACAGGGAGCCTACGAGCAGTACTTC. This sequence encodes CASSIGQGAYEQYF.

The V call is TRBV4-3, the J call TRBJ2-4; 9 bases align to TRBD2. V trimming: 1 base; J trimming: 8 bases; junction bases outside the gene matches: 3. Per the germline V gene, CDR1 is LGHNA and CDR2 is YSLEER. The CDR3 extends over 14 amino acids. CDR3 bases: TGCGCCAGCAGCCAAGGGAAGCGGGAGGACATTCAGTACTTC. Translated, it gives CASSQGKREDIQYF.

The V call is TRBV11-2, the J call TRBJ2-1; D is unresolved. The germline V gene has CDR1 SGHAT and CDR2 FQNNGV. V lost 8 bases and J lost 1, with 6 bases in between. The CDR3 is 12 residues long. CDR3 protein: CASANSYNEQFF. Written as DNA, the CDR3 is TGTGCCAGCGCTAATTCCTACAATGAGCAGTTCTTC.

The chain joins TRBV29-1 to TRBJ1-2; D is ambiguous. Germline V gene sequence: CDR1 SQVTM, CDR2 ANQGSEA. The V gene lost 7 bases and the J gene lost 3 bases, with 15 bases spanning the gap. The CDR3 length is 13 residues. CDR3 DNA sequence: TGCAGCGGCTCCACGGGGAACGACTATGGCTACACCTTC. Residues: CSGSTGNDYGYTF.

The gene calls are TRBV19 and TRBJ2-1; a weak D match, TRBD1 (6 bases). Germline V gene data show CDR1 as LNHDA and CDR2 as SQIVND (reference sequence). V shed 8 bases and J shed 7 bases, with 21 bases lying between them. The CDR3 consists of 15 residues. The CDR3 reads CASQMALGGRNEQFF. DNA for the CDR3: TGTGCCAGTCAAATGGCCCTTGGGGGCCGTAATGAGCAGTTCTTC.

This rearrangement joins TRBV5-6 to TRBJ1-4, with TRBD1 matching over 7 bases. The CDR3 loop spans 16 amino acids. CDR1 is SGHDT and CDR2 is YYEEEE in the germline V gene. The junction had 14 bases not matched to a gene; V was cut back by 4 bases and J by 8 bases. The CDR3 DNA is TGTGCCAGCAGCCTTACCTGGCAGGGGGGCGAGGAAAAACTGTTTTTT. It translates to CASSLTWQGGEEKLFF.

The chain employs TRBV30 and TRBJ2-3; 7 bases match TRBD2. V lost 4 bases, J lost 5 bases, and 0 bases stayed unmatched. Germline CDR1 GTSNPN, CDR2 SVGIG (reference sequence). This CDR3 region has 11 residues. CDR3 DNA sequence: TGTGCCTGGACGGGGGGAGATACGCAGTATTTT. Translated, it gives CAWTGGDTQYF. Drawing the rest from reference TRBV30 and TRBJ2-3, the complete variable domain is SQTIHQWPATLVQPVGSPLSLECTVEGTSNPNLYWYRQAAGRGLQLLFYSVGIGQISSEVPQNLSASRPQDRQFILSSKKLLLSDSGFYLCAWTGGDTQYFGPGTRLTVL.

This clone was observed many times. V usage is TRBV7-9 and J usage is TRBJ1-2; D not certain. Germline-derived CDR1 and CDR2 are SEHNR and FQNEAQ (reference sequence). V was trimmed by 5 bases and J by 2 bases, leaving 12 bases between them. This CDR3 has 14 residues. CDR3 in DNA: TGTGCCAGCAGCCTGGCAATCCCCAACTATGGCTACACCTTC. Translating gives CASSLAIPNYGYTF.

J is TRBJ1-6 and V is TRBV3-1 (or the pseudogene TRBV3-2); weak D call: TRBD1 (5 bases). Germline V gene data show CDR1 as LGHDT and CDR2 as YNNKEL (reference sequence). Trimming took off 4 bases at V and 3 bases at J, with 19 bases between the two ends. The CDR3 consists of 18 residues. CDR3 DNA sequence: TGTGCCAGCAGCCGCGGTCGGGGCGGGGCTTTCTATAATTCACCCCTCCACTTT. Amino acid sequence: CASSRGRGGAFYNSPLHF.